This record concerns one T cell receptor beta chain sequence. The data were taken from a study of OX40 agonist ivuxolimab in advanced cancers. As for the study in general: Dose-escalation patients' cancers were hepatocellular carcinoma, melanoma, renal cell or head and neck cancer. Of mixed ages from about 20 to 90 and averaging approximately 60 years, the group was roughly 85% male.

The CDR3 runs 16 residues. The ends lost 5 bases at V and 4 bases at J; junction bases unmatched: 7. The germline CDR1 and CDR2 sequences are SGHNT and YENEEA. The method was immunoSEQ multiplex PCR; TCRdb's version includes in-frame clones alone and lacks a portion of them. The data show 72,000 or so clones, roughly nine tenths seen once. The V and J genes are TRBV11-3 and TRBJ2-2; 10 bases map to TRBD1. Sequences were derived from CD4+ or CD8+ T cells sorted from blood, sampled in a trial of the OX40 agonist ivuxolimab. The sequence derives from an adult with an advanced solid tumor such as melanoma, head and neck, liver or kidney cancer. The CDR3 nucleotides read TGTGCCAGCAGCGCGGGACAGGGGACGGGCACCGGGGAGCTGTTTTTT. Its translation is CASSAGQGTGTGELFF.